The rows below give T cell receptor beta chains drawn from one sample of a study of patients and donors after allogeneic stem cell transplantation. TCRdb re-derived calls from the RT-PCR reads in MiXCR, one entry per CDR3 protein. The repertoire has roughly 880,000 distinct CDR3 sequences, about 20% of them found once; the top ten carry under 6.5%. Sequencing was done on a sample of blood, either unsorted or a sorted T cell fraction (not recorded which). These receptors came from a human donor who was either an allogeneic HSCT recipient or a stem cell or donor lymphocyte infusion donor (not recorded which). It is not recorded whose cells these are; they may come from a transplant donor. The CDR3 runs from the conserved cysteine through the conserved F or W. The D gene is left open where the match is weak. Part of the rows lack a size; the others show once, few, many or a class for expanded clones.

abundance	d_gene	j_gene	v_gene	CDR3aa	CDR3nt
-	TRBD1	TRBJ2-5	TRBV14	CASRPSGTGGETQYF	TGTGCCAGCCGGCCAAGCGGGACAGGGGGGGAGACCCAGTACTTC
-	TRBD1	TRBJ2-7	TRBV7-3	CASSLGRDRKQYF	TGTGCCAGCAGCTTGGGCCGGGACAGAAAGCAGTACTTC
-	-	TRBJ2-1	TRBV29-1	CSVDLGLHENEQFF	TGCAGCGTTGATCTCGGGCTGCACGAGAATGAGCAGTTCTTC
-	-	TRBJ2-2	TRBV2	CASNLGAGELFF	TGTGCCAGCAACCTGGGGGCCGGGGAGCTGTTTTTT
-	TRBD1	TRBJ1-6	TRBV27	CASNTGGSPLHF	TGTGCCAGCAATACAGGGGGTTCACCCCTCCACTTT
-	-	TRBJ1-1	TRBV20-1	CSARQGSINTEAFF	TGCAGTGCTAGGCAGGGCAGTATCAACACTGAAGCTTTCTTT
few	-	TRBJ2-2	TRBV12-5	CASGLVDRGSNTGELFF	TGTGCTAGTGGTTTGGTAGACCGAGGGTCGAACACCGGGGAGCTGTTTTTT
few	TRBD2	TRBJ2-1	TRBV4-2	CASSQGLAGDIEQFF	TGTGCCAGCAGCCAGGGACTAGCGGGAGATATTGAGCAGTTCTTC
-	-	TRBJ2-3	TRBV7-4	CASSLEFPEYTDTQYF	TGTGCCAGCAGCTTAGAGTTTCCGGAATACACAGATACGCAGTATTTT
-	-	TRBJ1-3	TRBV6-1	CASSLWGVKDNTIYF	TGTGCCAGCAGCCTTTGGGGGGTAAAGGATAACACCATATATTTT
-	-	TRBJ2-7	TRBV6-1	CASSEGGSGEQYF	TGTGCCAGCAGTGAAGGAGGGAGTGGCGAGCAGTACTTC
few	-	TRBJ2-5	TRBV5-5	CASSRGTPRGQETQYF	TGTGCCAGCAGCCGGGGGACACCCCGAGGCCAAGAGACCCAGTACTTC
few	-	TRBJ1-4	TRBV27	CASSILRGGREKLFF	TGTGCCAGCAGCATCCTCCGGGGGGGGAGGGAAAAACTGTTTTTT
-	TRBD2	TRBJ2-7	TRBV5-1	CASSLMGLAGVFDEQYF	TGCGCCAGCAGCTTGATGGGACTAGCAGGAGTGTTCGACGAGCAGTACTTC
-	-	TRBJ1-1	TRBV6-5	CASSYVGSHTEAFF	TGTGCCAGCAGTTACGTTGGATCCCACACTGAAGCTTTCTTT
-	-	TRBJ2-1	TRBV4-1	CASSHSSENEQFF	TGCGCCAGCAGCCACTCCAGTGAGAATGAGCAGTTCTTC
-	TRBD1	TRBJ1-1	TRBV6-5	CASRPSGTVAFF	TGTGCCAGCAGACCCTCCGGGACAGTAGCTTTCTTT
few	-	TRBJ1-4	TRBV29-1	CSVLGQPTNEKLFF	TGCAGCGTTCTAGGACAACCAACTAATGAAAAACTGTTTTTT
many	-	TRBJ2-7	TRBV29-1	CSVETSLYEQYF	TGCAGCGTTGAAACAAGCCTCTACGAGCAGTACTTC
few	TRBD2	TRBJ2-5	TRBV7-7	CASSRLAWETQYF	TGTGCCAGCAGCAGACTAGCTTGGGAGACCCAGTACTTC
-	-	TRBJ1-3	TRBV15	CATSSEGRSGNTIYF	TGTGCCACCAGCTCCGAAGGCCGCTCTGGAAACACCATATATTTT
-	-	TRBJ2-7	TRBV5-1	CASSLGRVGLEQYF	TGCGCCAGCAGCTTGGGCAGGGTAGGCCTCGAGCAGTACTTC
few	-	TRBJ2-7	TRBV5-1	CASSFRGTAGSEQYF	TGCGCCAGCAGCTTCCGAGGGACAGCGGGATCTGAGCAGTACTTC
-	-	TRBJ1-3	TRBV6-1	CASSDPTGSGNTIYF	TGTGCCAGCAGTGACCCGACTGGCTCTGGAAACACCATATATTTT
-	-	TRBJ2-5	TRBV7-8	CASSLARHTQETQYF	TGTGCCAGCAGCTTAGCGCGGCACACACAAGAGACCCAGTACTTC
few	TRBD2	TRBJ2-1	TRBV13	CASSLRLLAGVNEQFF	TGTGCCAGCAGCTTACGACTCCTAGCGGGAGTCAATGAGCAGTTCTTC
many	-	TRBJ2-7	TRBV20-1	CSAPDTTYEQYF	TGCAGTGCTCCGGACACAACCTACGAGCAGTACTTC
-	-	TRBJ1-5	TRBV7-2	CASSLHSSNQPQHF	TGTGCCAGCAGCTTACACAGTAGCAATCAGCCCCAGCATTTT
many	-	TRBJ1-1	TRBV6-5	CASSYSNGGTEAFF	TGTGCCAGCAGTTACTCGAATGGGGGCACTGAAGCTTTCTTT
-	TRBD2	TRBJ2-5	TRBV24-1	CATSRQAGDVKETQYF	TGTGCCACCAGCCGCCAAGCGGGAGATGTAAAGGAGACCCAGTACTTC
-	-	TRBJ1-6	TRBV18	CASSPREGPSPLHF	TGTGCCAGCTCACCACGGGAGGGTCCTTCACCCCTCCACTTT
once	-	TRBJ1-2	TRBV2	CATTERAGYIF	TGTGCCACCACAGAGCGGGCAGGCTACATCTTC
few	TRBD1	TRBJ1-3	TRBV6-5	CASSYSAAGTAGNTIYF	TGTGCCAGCAGTTACTCGGCCGCAGGGACAGCTGGAAACACCATATATTTT
-	-	TRBJ2-7	TRBV12-3/TRBV12-4	CASSLTRQYEQYF	TGTGCCAGCAGTTTAACTAGACAGTACGAGCAGTACTTC
few	-	TRBJ2-7	TRBV4-2	CASSQVADVYEQYF	TGTGCCAGCAGCCAAGTGGCGGACGTCTACGAGCAGTACTTC
many	TRBD2	TRBJ2-1	TRBV4-1	CASSLRLAHEQFF	TGCGCCAGCAGCCTACGACTAGCGCACGAGCAGTTCTTC
-	-	TRBJ1-6	TRBV9	CASSPGHIEGYNSPLHF	TGTGCCAGCAGCCCAGGACACATTGAAGGGTATAATTCACCCCTCCACTTT
many	-	TRBJ2-7	TRBV12-3/TRBV12-4	CASSFKIGFQYEQYF	TGTGCCAGCAGTTTCAAAATAGGTTTCCAATACGAGCAGTACTTC
-	-	TRBJ1-2	TRBV3-1	CASSQVNRANYGYTF	TGTGCCAGCAGCCAAGTTAACAGGGCAAACTATGGCTACACCTTC
few	-	TRBJ2-1	TRBV6-2/TRBV6-3	CASSYSSTVSEQFF	TGTGCCAGCAGTTACTCTTCCACTGTGAGTGAGCAGTTCTTC
-	TRBD1	TRBJ2-6	TRBV24-1	CATPVVMKGQGAGGANVLTF	TGTGCCACCCCCGTCGTGATGAAGGGACAGGGGGCGGGAGGGGCCAACGTCCTGACTTTC
-	-	TRBJ1-5	TRBV5-1	CASSLVQGSQPQHF	TGCGCCAGCAGCTTGGTCCAGGGGAGTCAGCCCCAGCATTTT
once	TRBD2	TRBJ2-1	TRBV27	CASRISGRSYNEQFF	TGTGCCAGCAGAATTAGCGGGAGGTCCTACAATGAGCAGTTCTTC
-	TRBD1	TRBJ2-1	TRBV30	CAWSRTGLSYNEQFF	TGTGCCTGGAGCCGGACAGGCCTCTCCTACAATGAGCAGTTCTTC
many	-	TRBJ2-1	TRBV5-1	CASSPTNNEQFF	TGCGCCAGCAGCCCAACTAACAATGAGCAGTTCTTC
-	-	TRBJ2-3	TRBV20-1	CSASAGTFPSTDTQYF	TGCAGTGCTAGCGCCGGGACTTTTCCTAGCACAGATACGCAGTATTTT
-	TRBD1	TRBJ2-5	TRBV5-6	CASSWTGSPETQYF	TGTGCCAGCAGCTGGACAGGGTCCCCAGAGACCCAGTACTTC
-	TRBD1	TRBJ2-7	TRBV3-1	CASSQDAGTDYEQYF	TGTGCCAGCAGCCAAGATGCCGGGACAGACTACGAGCAGTACTTC
few	-	TRBJ2-7	TRBV4-2	CASSQETPPYEQYF	TGTGCCAGCAGCCAAGAAACTCCGCCTTACGAGCAGTACTTC
-	TRBD2	TRBJ2-4	TRBV30	CAWSVLSGSNIQYF	TGTGCCTGGAGTGTACTCAGCGGGAGCAACATTCAGTACTTC
-	-	TRBJ1-5	TRBV27	CASSFSGQSNQPQHF	TGTGCCAGCAGTTTCAGCGGCCAGAGCAATCAGCCCCAGCATTTT
many	TRBD1	TRBJ2-1	TRBV5-1	CASSEGQGGNEQFF	TGCGCCAGCAGCGAAGGACAGGGAGGCAATGAGCAGTTCTTC
few	-	TRBJ2-7	TRBV3-1	CASSRELSYEQYF	TGTGCCAGCAGCAGGGAACTCTCCTACGAGCAGTACTTC
-	TRBD1	TRBJ1-5	TRBV20-1	CSAADRGPNQPQHF	TGCAGTGCGGCTGACAGGGGGCCCAATCAGCCCCAGCATTTT